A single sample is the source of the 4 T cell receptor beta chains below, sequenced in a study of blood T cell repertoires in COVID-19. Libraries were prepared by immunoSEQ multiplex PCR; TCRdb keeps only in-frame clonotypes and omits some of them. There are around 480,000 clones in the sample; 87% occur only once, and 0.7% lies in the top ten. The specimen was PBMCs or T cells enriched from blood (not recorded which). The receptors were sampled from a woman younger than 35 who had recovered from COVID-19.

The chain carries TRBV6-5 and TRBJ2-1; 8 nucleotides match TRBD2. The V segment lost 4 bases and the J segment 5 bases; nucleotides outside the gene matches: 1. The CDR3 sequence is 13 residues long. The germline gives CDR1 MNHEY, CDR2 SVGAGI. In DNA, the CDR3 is TGTGCCAGCAGTTCACTAGCGGACAATGAGCAGTTCTTC. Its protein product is CASSSLADNEQFF.

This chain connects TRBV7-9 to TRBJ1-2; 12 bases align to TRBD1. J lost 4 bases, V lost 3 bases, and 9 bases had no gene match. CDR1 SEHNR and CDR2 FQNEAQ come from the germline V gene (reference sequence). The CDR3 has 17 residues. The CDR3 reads CASSFPLPGQGAYGYTF. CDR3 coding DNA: TGTGCCAGCAGCTTTCCCTTACCGGGACAGGGGGCCTATGGCTACACCTTC. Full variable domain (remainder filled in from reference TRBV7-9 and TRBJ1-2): DTGVSQNPRHKITKRGQNVTFRCDPISEHNRLYWYRQTLGQGPEFLTYFQNEAQLEKSRLLSDRFSAERPKGSFSTLEIQRTEQGDSAMYLCASSFPLPGQGAYGYTFGSGTRLTVV.

The DNA for the CDR3 is TGTGCCTGGAGAGGTAGCGGGGGGGTCTCTGAGCAGTTCTTC. Protein product: CAWRGSGGVSEQFF. The chain employs TRBV30 and TRBJ2-1; 11 bases are a match to TRBD2. Germline trimming cut 3 bases from V and 9 bases from J; bases unmatched to any gene: 7. The CDR3 runs to 14 residues. Germline CDR1 reads GTSNPN; CDR2 reads SVGIG (reference sequence).

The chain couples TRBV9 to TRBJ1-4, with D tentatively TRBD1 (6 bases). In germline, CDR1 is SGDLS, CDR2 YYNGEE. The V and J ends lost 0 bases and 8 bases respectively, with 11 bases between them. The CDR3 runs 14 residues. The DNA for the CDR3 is TGTGCCAGCAGCGTAGGAGGGGGAGACGAAAAACTGTTTTTT. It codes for CASSVGGGDEKLFF.